The entry below describes one TCR beta chain. This sample was included in a study of shared clonotypes between healthy human individuals. The ends lost 5 bases at V and 0 bases at J; junction bases unmatched: 10. Germline V gene sequence: CDR1 SGHRS, CDR2 YFSETQ. The CDR3 spans 16 residues. Assay: immunoSEQ multiplex PCR; the TCRdb copy retains only in-frame clones and omits some. This repertoire shows some 300,000 clones, 70% to 75% found once; its top ten account for 10%. Sequenced input: memory CD4+ T cells sorted from blood. Subset: CD45RA-negative fraction. The rearrangement links TRBV5-1 to TRBJ1-1; TRBD1 matches 7 bases. This TCR derives from a man under 40 in good health. In DNA form, the CDR3 reads TGCGCCAGCAGGGTTGGTGGGACAGCCGTGAACACTGAAGCTTTCTTT. This sequence encodes CASRVGGTAVNTEAFF.